These 10 T cell receptor beta chains originate from one sample sequenced in a study of T cell responses to AZD1222 COVID-19 vaccine. Here immunoSEQ multiplex PCR was the method, and the copy in TCRdb shows in-frame clones only, minus some. In the table there are about 100,000 clones, approximately 89% of which are singletons. The source was peripheral blood, collected 28 days after the second AZD1222 dose. All receptors derive from an adult who received the AZD1222 COVID-19 vaccine.

The J gene is TRBJ2-1, the V gene TRBV28, with 7 bases matching TRBD2. The CDR3 covers 14 residues. The trim removed 5 bases at V and 3 bases at J, leaving 4 bases unmatched. Germline V gene data show CDR1 as MDHEN and CDR2 as SYDVKM. DNA of the CDR3: TGTGCCAGCAGTCCTAGCGGAGTCTACAATGAGCAGTTCTTC. Amino acids: CASSPSGVYNEQFF. The variable domain in full, with the rest retrieved from reference TRBV28 and TRBJ2-1, is DVKVTQSSRYLVKRTGEKVFLECVQDMDHENMFWYRQDPGLGLRLIYFSYDVKMKEKGDIPEGYSVSREKKERFSLILESASTNQTSMYLCASSPSGVYNEQFFGPGTRLTVL.

Only one count was recorded for this clone. This sequence joins TRBV4-3 and TRBJ2-7; no definite D call. The V gene lost 0 bases and the J gene lost 6 bases, with 12 bases spanning the gap. From germline, CDR1 is LGHNA and CDR2 YSLEER. The CDR3 extends over 14 amino acids. CDR3 in amino acids: CASSQDPLVGEQYF. The DNA for the CDR3 is TGCGCCAGCAGCCAAGATCCCCTGGTTGGCGAGCAGTACTTC.

The gene calls are TRBV7-2 and TRBJ2-2; tentative D call: TRBD2 (6 bases). Trimming removed 0 bases from V and 2 bases from J, with 13 bases in between. CDR1 SGHTA and CDR2 FQGNSA come from the germline V gene. The CDR3 totals 17 residues. The CDR3 DNA reads TGTGCCAGCAGCTTAGCGCGCGAGCGGGCTAACACCGGGGAGCTGTTTTTT. Translated: CASSLARERANTGELFF.

The chain joins TRBV1 to TRBJ1-1; TRBD1 is the table's D call, not checked against the DNA. TRBV1 is shown as a pseudogene. CDR3 size: 14 residues. In DNA, the CDR3 is TGCACCAGCAGAGGTGACAGGGACCACACTGAAGCTTTCTTT. Amino acids: CTSRGDRDHTEAFF.

The chain has TRBV28 and TRBJ2-1; D is unclear. Germline values: CDR1 MDHEN, CDR2 SYDVKM. V lost 3 bases, J lost 1 base, and 7 bases lay in between. The CDR3 sequence is 14 residues long. CDR3 region: CASSLGNSYNEQFF. In DNA form, the CDR3 reads TGTGCCAGCAGTTTGGGAAATTCCTACAATGAGCAGTTCTTC.

The V and J genes are TRBV4-1 and TRBJ2-4; 9 bases align to TRBD1. V lost 2 bases, J lost 6 bases, and 2 bases stayed unmatched. Germline CDR1 reads MGHRA; CDR2 reads YSYEKL. This CDR3 is built from 14 residues. The CDR3: CASSQRGQGNIQYF. The CDR3 DNA is TGCGCCAGCAGCCAAAGGGGACAGGGAAACATTCAGTACTTC.

The V call is TRBV10-3, the J call TRBJ1-1; D gene uncertain. The CDR3 totals 16 residues. The germline gives CDR1 ENHRY, CDR2 SYGVKD. The V end was cut by 4 bases, the J end by 4 bases, with 19 bases between. CDR3 sequence (DNA): TGTGCCATCAGTGCAGACCCCTCCCAAGGGAGCACTGAAGCTTTCTTT. Protein product: CAISADPSQGSTEAFF.

CDR3 sequence: CASSAQTGEVYTGELFF. CDR3 bases: TGTGCCAGCAGCGCTCAGACAGGGGAGGTTTATACCGGGGAGCTGTTTTTT. The chain joins TRBV9 to TRBJ2-2, with TRBD1 matching over 8 bases. CDR3 length: 17 amino acids. Germline assignment: CDR1 SGDLS and CDR2 YYNGEE. The junction had 12 bases not matched to a gene; V was cut back by 3 bases and J by 5 bases.

The V call is TRBV7-9, the J call TRBJ1-1, with D possibly TRBD1 on 6 matching bases. The germline V and J ends were trimmed by 1 base and 4 bases, with 10 bases remaining between them. The CDR3 is made up of 14 amino acids. The germline gives CDR1 SEHNR, CDR2 FQNEAQ (reference sequence). CDR3 sequence (DNA): TGTGCCAGCAGCTTAGTCCAGGGGACCACTGAAGCTTTCTTT. Translation gives CASSLVQGTTEAFF.

Details on this clone: Other DNA sequences in this sample translate to the same CDR3. CDR3 in amino acids: CASRASSGNTIYF. The CDR3, as DNA: TGTGCCAGCAGGGCCAGCTCTGGAAACACCATATATTTT. The rearrangement links TRBV12-3 or TRBV12-4 to TRBJ1-3, with unresolved D. V was cut by 6 bases and J by 0 bases, with 6 bases left in between. The CDR3 length is 13 residues.